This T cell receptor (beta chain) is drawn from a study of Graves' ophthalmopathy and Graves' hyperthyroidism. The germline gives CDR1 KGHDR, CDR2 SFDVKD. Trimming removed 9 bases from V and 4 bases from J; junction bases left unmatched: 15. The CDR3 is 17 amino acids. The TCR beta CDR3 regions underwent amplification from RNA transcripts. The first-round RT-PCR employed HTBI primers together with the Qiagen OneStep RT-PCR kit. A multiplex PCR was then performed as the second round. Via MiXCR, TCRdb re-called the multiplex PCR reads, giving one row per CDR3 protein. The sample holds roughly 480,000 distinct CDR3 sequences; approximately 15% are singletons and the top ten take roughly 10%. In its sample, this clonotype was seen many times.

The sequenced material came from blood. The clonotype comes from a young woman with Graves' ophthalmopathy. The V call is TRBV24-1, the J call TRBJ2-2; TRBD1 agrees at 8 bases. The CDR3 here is CATGQVTGASVTGELFF. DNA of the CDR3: TGTGCCACCGGCCAAGTGACAGGGGCGAGTGTCACCGGGGAGCTGTTTTTT.